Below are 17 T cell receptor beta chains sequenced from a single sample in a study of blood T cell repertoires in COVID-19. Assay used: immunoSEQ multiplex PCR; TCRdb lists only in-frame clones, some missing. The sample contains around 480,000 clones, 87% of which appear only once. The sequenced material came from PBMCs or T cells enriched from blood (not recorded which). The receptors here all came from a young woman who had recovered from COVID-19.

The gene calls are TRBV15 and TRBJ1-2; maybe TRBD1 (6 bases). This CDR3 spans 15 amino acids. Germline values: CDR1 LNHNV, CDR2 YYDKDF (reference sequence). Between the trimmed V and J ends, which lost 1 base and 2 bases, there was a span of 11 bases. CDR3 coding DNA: TGTGCCACCAGCAGAGTGACAGGCGGCAACTATGGCTACACCTTC. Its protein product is CATSRVTGGNYGYTF.

The CDR3 protein is CATSREVAGGRFQPQHF. As DNA, the CDR3 is TGTGCCACCAGCAGAGAGGTGGCGGGGGGACGTTTTCAGCCCCAGCATTTT. The chain uses TRBV15 and TRBJ1-5; the D gene is possibly TRBD1 (5 bases). The V end lost 0 bases, the J end lost 6 bases, and 18 bases lay between the germline ends. Germline V lookup: CDR1 LNHNV, CDR2 YYDKDF (reference sequence). The CDR3 is made up of 17 amino acids.

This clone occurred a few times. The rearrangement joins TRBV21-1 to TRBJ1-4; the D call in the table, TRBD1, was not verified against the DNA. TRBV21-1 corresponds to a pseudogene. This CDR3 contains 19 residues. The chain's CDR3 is CASSEDRGVFPSTNEKLFF. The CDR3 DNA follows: TGTGCCAGCAGCGAGGACAGGGGAGTCTTCCCCTCAACTAATGAAAAACTGTTTTTT.

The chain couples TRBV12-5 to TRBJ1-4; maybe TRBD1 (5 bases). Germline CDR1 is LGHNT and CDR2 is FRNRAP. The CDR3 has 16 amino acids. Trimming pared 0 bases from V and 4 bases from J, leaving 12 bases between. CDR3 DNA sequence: TGTGCTAGTGGTTTGGTACGAGGAACAGGTAATGAAAAACTGTTTTTT. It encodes CASGLVRGTGNEKLFF.

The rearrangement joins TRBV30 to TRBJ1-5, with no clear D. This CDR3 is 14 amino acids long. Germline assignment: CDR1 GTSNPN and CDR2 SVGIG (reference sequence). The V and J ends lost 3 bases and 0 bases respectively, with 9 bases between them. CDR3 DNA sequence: TGTGCCTGGAGAGGAGTCTATAGCAATCAGCCCCAGCATTTT. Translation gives CAWRGVYSNQPQHF. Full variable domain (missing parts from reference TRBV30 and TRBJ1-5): SQTIHQWPATLVQPVGSPLSLECTVEGTSNPNLYWYRQAAGRGLQLLFYSVGIGQISSEVPQNLSASRPQDRQFILSSKKLLLSDSGFYLCAWRGVYSNQPQHFGDGTRLSIL.

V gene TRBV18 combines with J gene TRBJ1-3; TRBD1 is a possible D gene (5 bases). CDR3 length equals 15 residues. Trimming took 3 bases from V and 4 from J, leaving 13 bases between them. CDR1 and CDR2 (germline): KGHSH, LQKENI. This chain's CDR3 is CASSPSRVFGNTIYF. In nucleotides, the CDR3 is TGTGCCAGCTCACCTTCCAGGGTTTTCGGAAACACCATATATTTT.

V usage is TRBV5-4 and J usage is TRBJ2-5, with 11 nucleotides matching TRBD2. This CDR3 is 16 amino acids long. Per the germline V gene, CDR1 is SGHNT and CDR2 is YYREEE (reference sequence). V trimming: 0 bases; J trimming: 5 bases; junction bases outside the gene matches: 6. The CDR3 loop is CASSLATSGGGETQYF. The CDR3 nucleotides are TGTGCCAGCAGCTTGGCCACTAGCGGGGGAGGTGAGACCCAGTACTTC.

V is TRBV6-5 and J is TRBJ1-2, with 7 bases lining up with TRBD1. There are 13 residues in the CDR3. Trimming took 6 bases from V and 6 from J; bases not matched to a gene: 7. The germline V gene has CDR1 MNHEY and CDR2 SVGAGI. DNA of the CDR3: TGTGCCAGCAGCACGGGACAGTCGGATGGCTACACCTTC. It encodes CASSTGQSDGYTF.

The CDR3 region is CAWSPGQGADEQFF. The CDR3 DNA reads as TGTGCCTGGAGTCCAGGACAGGGGGCCGATGAGCAGTTCTTC. The V and J genes are TRBV30 and TRBJ2-1; TRBD1 aligns across 11 bases. This CDR3 is built from 14 residues. Germline CDR1 and CDR2: GTSNPN and SVGIG (reference sequence). V lost 2 bases, J lost 8 bases, and 5 bases stayed unmatched.

Written as DNA, the CDR3 is TGTGCCTGGAGTGTATCGCTAGCGGGGGAGCAGTACTTC. It encodes CAWSVSLAGEQYF. This chain links TRBV30 with TRBJ2-7, with 9 bases identical to TRBD2. Germline assignment: CDR1 GTSNPN and CDR2 SVGIG (reference sequence). After removal of 0 bases from V and 7 bases from J, the junction contained 4 bases not matched to a gene. The CDR3 consists of 13 residues.

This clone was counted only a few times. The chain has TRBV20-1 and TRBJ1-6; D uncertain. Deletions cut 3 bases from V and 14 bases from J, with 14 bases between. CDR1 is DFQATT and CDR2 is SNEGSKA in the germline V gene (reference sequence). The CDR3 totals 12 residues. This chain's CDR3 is CSASRDENALHF. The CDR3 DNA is TGCAGTGCTAGTAGAGATGAGAACGCCCTCCACTTT.

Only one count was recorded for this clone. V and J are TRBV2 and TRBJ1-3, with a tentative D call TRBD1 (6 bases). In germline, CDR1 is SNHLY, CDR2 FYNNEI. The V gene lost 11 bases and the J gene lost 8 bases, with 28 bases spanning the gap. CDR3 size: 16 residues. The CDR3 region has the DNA TGTGCCTACACGGCACGGGACAAGGCGTCGAGGGACACCATATATTTT. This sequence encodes CAYTARDKASRDTIYF.

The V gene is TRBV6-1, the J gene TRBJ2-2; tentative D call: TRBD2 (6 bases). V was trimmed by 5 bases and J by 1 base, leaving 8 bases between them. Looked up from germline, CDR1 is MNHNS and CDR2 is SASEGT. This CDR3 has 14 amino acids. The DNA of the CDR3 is TGTGCCAGCAGTTTCGGGGGGAACACCGGGGAGCTGTTTTTT. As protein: CASSFGGNTGELFF.

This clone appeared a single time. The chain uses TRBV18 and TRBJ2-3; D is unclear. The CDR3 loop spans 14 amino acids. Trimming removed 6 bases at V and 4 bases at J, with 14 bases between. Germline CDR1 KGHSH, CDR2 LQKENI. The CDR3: CASSLGSVADTQYF. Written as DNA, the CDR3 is TGTGCCAGCTCCCTAGGTAGTGTGGCAGATACGCAGTATTTT. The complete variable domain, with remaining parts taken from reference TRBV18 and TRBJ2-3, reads NAGVMQNPRHLVRRRGQEARLRCSPMKGHSHVYWYRQLPEEGLKFMVYLQKENIIDESGMPKERFSAEFPKEGPSILRIQQVVRGDSAAYFCASSLGSVADTQYFGPGTRLTVL.

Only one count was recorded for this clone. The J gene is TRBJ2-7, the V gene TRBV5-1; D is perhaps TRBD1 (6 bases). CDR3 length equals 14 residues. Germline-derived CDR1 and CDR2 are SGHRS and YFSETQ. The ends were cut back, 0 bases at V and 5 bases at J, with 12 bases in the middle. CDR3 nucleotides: TGCGCCAGCAGCTTGGAAGGGGGATGGAACGAGCAGTACTTC. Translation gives CASSLEGGWNEQYF. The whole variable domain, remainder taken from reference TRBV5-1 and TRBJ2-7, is KAGVTQTPRYLIKTRGQQVTLSCSPISGHRSVSWYQQTPGQGLQFLFEYFSETQRNKGNFPGRFSGRQFSNSRSEMNVSTLELGDSALYLCASSLEGGWNEQYFGPGTRLTVT.

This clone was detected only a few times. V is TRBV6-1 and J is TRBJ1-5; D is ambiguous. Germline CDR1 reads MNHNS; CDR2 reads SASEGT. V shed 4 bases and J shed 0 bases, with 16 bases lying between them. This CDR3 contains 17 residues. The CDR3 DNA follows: TGTGCCAGCAGTGTAACCACCCACGGGGATAGCAATCAGCCCCAGCATTTT. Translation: CASSVTTHGDSNQPQHF.

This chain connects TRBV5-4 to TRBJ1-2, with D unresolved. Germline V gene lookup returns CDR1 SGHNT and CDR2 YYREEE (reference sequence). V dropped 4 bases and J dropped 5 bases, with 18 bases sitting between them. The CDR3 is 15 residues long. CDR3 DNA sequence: TGTGCCAGCAGCGTCCTTGGGTCCCTCGGGTATGGCTACACCTTC. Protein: CASSVLGSLGYGYTF.